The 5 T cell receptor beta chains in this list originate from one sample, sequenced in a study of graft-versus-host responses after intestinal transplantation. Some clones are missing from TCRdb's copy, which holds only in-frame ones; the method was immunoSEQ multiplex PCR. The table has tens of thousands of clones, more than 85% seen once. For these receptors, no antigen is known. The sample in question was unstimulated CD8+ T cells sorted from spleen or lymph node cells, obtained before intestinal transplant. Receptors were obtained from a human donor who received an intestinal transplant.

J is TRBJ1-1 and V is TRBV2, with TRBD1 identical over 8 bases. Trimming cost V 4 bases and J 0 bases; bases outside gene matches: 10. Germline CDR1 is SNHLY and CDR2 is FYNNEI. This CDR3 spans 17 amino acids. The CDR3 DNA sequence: TGTGCCAGCAGTGTACCCCGGGACAGGACTATGAACACTGAAGCTTTCTTT. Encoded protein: CASSVPRDRTMNTEAFF.

The CDR3 protein is CASSVGHEAEKLFF. As DNA, the CDR3 is TGTGCCAGCAGCGTCGGCCACGAGGCTGAAAAACTGTTTTTT. The chain combines TRBV9 with TRBJ1-4; no definite D call. The germline V and J ends were trimmed by 2 bases and 7 bases, with 12 bases remaining between them. CDR3 length: 14 residues. Germline CDR1 and CDR2: SGDLS and YYNGEE.

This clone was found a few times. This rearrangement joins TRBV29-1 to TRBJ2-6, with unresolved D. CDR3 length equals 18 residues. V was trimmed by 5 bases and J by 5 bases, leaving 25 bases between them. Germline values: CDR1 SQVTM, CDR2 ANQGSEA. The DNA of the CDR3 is TGCAGCGTTTGGGTGGAACTTAGCATACAAAGTCGGGCCAACGTCCTGACTTTC. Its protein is CSVWVELSIQSRANVLTF. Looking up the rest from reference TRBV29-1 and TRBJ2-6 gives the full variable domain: SAVISQKPSRDICQRGTSLTIQCQVDSQVTMMFWYRQQPGQSLTLIATANQGSEATYESGFVIDKFPISRPNLTFSTLTVSNMSPEDSSIYLCSVWVELSIQSRANVLTFGAGSRLTVL.

The DNA for the CDR3 is TGTGCCAGCAGCGAGCGGGGGAACCCGAACACCGGGGAGCTGTTTTTT. This gives the protein CASSERGNPNTGELFF. The rearrangement joins TRBV9 to TRBJ2-2, with 8 bases aligning to TRBD2. The CDR3 is made up of 16 amino acids. CDR1 is SGDLS and CDR2 is YYNGEE in the germline V gene. V trimming: 3 bases; J trimming: 0 bases; junction bases outside the gene matches: 4.

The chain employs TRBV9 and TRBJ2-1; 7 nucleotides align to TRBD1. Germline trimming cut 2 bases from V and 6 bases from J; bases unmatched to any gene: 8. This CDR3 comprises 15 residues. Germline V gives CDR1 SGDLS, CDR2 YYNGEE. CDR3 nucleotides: TGTGCCAGCAGCGTCGGGGACAGCTATTTCAATGAGCAGTTCTTC. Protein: CASSVGDSYFNEQFF.